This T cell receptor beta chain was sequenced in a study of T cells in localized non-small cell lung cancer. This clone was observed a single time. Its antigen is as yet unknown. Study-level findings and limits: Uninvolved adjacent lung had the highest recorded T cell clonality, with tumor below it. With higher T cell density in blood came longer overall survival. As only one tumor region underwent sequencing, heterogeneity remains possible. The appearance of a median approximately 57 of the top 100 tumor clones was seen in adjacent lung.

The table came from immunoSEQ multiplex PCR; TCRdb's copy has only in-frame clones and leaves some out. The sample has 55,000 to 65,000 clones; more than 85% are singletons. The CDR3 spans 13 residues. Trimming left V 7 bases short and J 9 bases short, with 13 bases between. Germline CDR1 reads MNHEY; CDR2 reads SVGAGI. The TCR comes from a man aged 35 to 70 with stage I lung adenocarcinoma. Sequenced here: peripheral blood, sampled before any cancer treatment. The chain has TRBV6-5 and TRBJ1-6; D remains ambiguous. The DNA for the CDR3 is TGTGCCAGCAACGGTTCCCCTTCTTCACCCCTCCACTTT. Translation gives CASNGSPSSPLHF.